This TCR beta chain was sequenced during a study of cytomegalovirus exposure and HLA in healthy donors. The wider study: The Caucasian-associated ancestry cluster held 80% to 90% of around 380 genotyped donors.

Germline CDR1 is SGHNT and CDR2 is YYREEE (reference sequence). CDR3 length: 14 residues. Findings and caveats of the study: As was reported, the HLA-A and HLA-B alleles of most subjects were accurately predicted from TCR beta sequences. According to an earlier analysis, most TCR beta V segments yielded productive rearrangements about 90% or about 30% of the time. Versus the 666-donor mean, an Asian-associated ancestry cluster reportedly showed fewer N-insertions in a later analysis.

Comments on this clone: Its cognate antigen is unknown.

PCR primers comprised 60 Vbeta and 13 Jbeta primers. Profiled with immunoSEQ multiplex PCR; TCRdb holds only in-frame clones, not every one. Found here are approximately 100,000 clones, 60% to 85% of them singletons; the top ten hold over 4%. Sequenced input: PBMCs. The chain combines TRBV5-4 with TRBJ1-3; unclear D gene. The DNA end lines up better with TRBJ2-2; the J call may be wrong. This receptor was identified in a man aged 50-59 years in good health and CMV-seropositive. Here the CDR3 DNA reads TGTGCCAGCAGCTTGGTGCAGTCCACCGGGGAGCTGTTTTTT. This encodes CASSLVQSTGELFF.